A single sample gave rise to the 17 T cell receptor beta chains below, sequenced in a study of blood T cell repertoires in COVID-19. Libraries were prepared by immunoSEQ multiplex PCR; TCRdb keeps only in-frame clonotypes and omits some of them. In the table there are 150,000 to 200,000 clones, 70% to 90% of which are singletons. Sequenced input: peripheral blood. The receptors originated from a man between 65 and 80 years old with active or convalescent COVID-19.

The chain has TRBV4-3 and TRBJ2-5; D is perhaps TRBD1 (6 bases). The V end lost 0 bases, the J end lost 8 bases, and 16 bases lay between the germline ends. The CDR3 has 15 residues. CDR1 and CDR2 from the germline V gene are LGHNA and YSLEER. The CDR3: CASSQEIRDTHTQYF. CDR3 sequence (DNA): TGCGCCAGCAGCCAAGAAATCCGGGACACCCATACCCAGTACTTC.

The chain joins TRBV19 to TRBJ1-2, with D uncertain. CDR1 and CDR2 (germline): LNHDA, SQIVND (reference sequence). V dropped 3 bases and J dropped 4 bases, with 9 bases sitting between them. The CDR3 runs 13 residues. CDR3 in DNA: TGTGCCAGTAGTATCAGGTTAAGCTATGGCTACACCTTC. It translates to CASSIRLSYGYTF.

The J gene is TRBJ1-4, the V gene TRBV5-5, with D hard to call. The V and J ends lost 2 bases and 0 bases respectively, with 5 bases between them. The length of the CDR3 is 14 residues. The germline V gene has CDR1 SGHKS and CDR2 YYEKEE (reference sequence). CDR3 nucleotide sequence: TGTGCCAGCAGCTTCCGAGCAACTAATGAAAAACTGTTTTTT. Protein product: CASSFRATNEKLFF.

The chain joins TRBV21-1 to TRBJ2-6; the D segment call TRBD1 is taken from the table without a DNA check. TRBV21-1 is a listed pseudogene. The CDR3 is made up of 18 amino acids. The CDR3 sequence: CASSTPGQGAPGANVLTF. The CDR3 nucleotides are TGTGCCAGCAGCACACCGGGACAGGGGGCGCCTGGGGCCAACGTCCTGACTTTC.

The chain is built from TRBV6-5 and TRBJ1-5, with TRBD1 matching over 9 bases. The trim removed 5 bases at V and 4 bases at J, leaving 6 bases unmatched. Germline V lookup: CDR1 MNHEY, CDR2 SVGAGI. This CDR3 contains 15 residues. The CDR3 DNA follows: TGTGCCAGCAGTCCAAGTGGGACAGGGAATCAGCCCCAGCATTTT. The encoded protein is CASSPSGTGNQPQHF.

This clone was counted once. The V and J genes are TRBV9 and TRBJ2-1; 8 bases match TRBD2. Germline CDR1 is SGDLS and CDR2 is YYNGEE. CDR3 length equals 15 residues. V was pared by 2 bases and J by 2 bases, with 3 bases of the junction left unmatched. CDR3 loop: CASSVGGEPYNEQFF. In DNA, the CDR3 is TGTGCCAGCAGCGTCGGGGGGGAACCCTACAATGAGCAGTTCTTC.

This clone was found a few times. This chain connects TRBV5-5 to TRBJ1-6, with 7 nucleotides matching TRBD1. Trimming cost V 1 base and J 7 bases; bases outside gene matches: 8. CDR3 length: 16 amino acids. From germline, CDR1 is SGHKS and CDR2 YYEKEE (reference sequence). DNA for the CDR3: TGTGCCAGCAGCTTGTTATCGTCGACAGGGAATTCACCCCTCCACTTT. It specifies CASSLLSSTGNSPLHF.

This clone was found once. The J gene is TRBJ1-5, the V gene TRBV5-1, with 10 positions matching TRBD1. Germline V gene lookup returns CDR1 SGHRS and CDR2 YFSETQ. Trimming removed 0 bases from V and 5 bases from J; junction bases left unmatched: 2. The CDR3 is 15 residues long. DNA of the CDR3: TGCGCCAGCAGCTTGGGGACAGGGGGGTATCAGCCCCAGCATTTT. This codes for CASSLGTGGYQPQHF.

The chain recombines TRBV6-5 with TRBJ2-3, with 8 bases fitting TRBD2. Germline CDR1 reads MNHEY; CDR2 reads SVGAGI. The CDR3 length is 14 residues. V lost 9 bases, J lost 6 bases, and 11 bases stayed unmatched. The CDR3 is CASKSGGVGDTQYF. CDR3 nucleotides: TGTGCCAGTAAGAGCGGGGGCGTCGGGGATACGCAGTATTTT.

The chain couples TRBV19 to TRBJ1-5; D remains ambiguous. Trimming removed 5 bases at V and 4 bases at J, with 12 bases between. The CDR3 sequence is 14 residues long. Per germline, CDR1 LNHDA and CDR2 SQIVND (reference sequence). The CDR3 spells CASSWRVWNQPQHF. Written as DNA, the CDR3 is TGTGCCAGTAGTTGGAGGGTGTGGAATCAGCCCCAGCATTTT.

The V call is TRBV30, the J call TRBJ2-1; TRBD2 matches at 7 bases. The CDR3 loop spans 16 amino acids. The V segment lost 2 bases and the J segment 5 bases; nucleotides outside the gene matches: 12. CDR1 is GTSNPN and CDR2 is SVGIG in the germline V gene (reference sequence). The CDR3 reads CAWSTLLAPGNNEQFF. The DNA for the CDR3 is TGTGCCTGGAGTACCTTACTAGCGCCCGGGAACAATGAGCAGTTCTTC.

The chain combines TRBV5-4 with TRBJ2-2, with 9 bases fitting TRBD2. Germline loops: CDR1 SGHNT, CDR2 YYREEE (reference sequence). The CDR3 spans 15 residues. V dropped 0 bases and J dropped 5; count of bases not matched to a gene: 2. Here the CDR3 DNA reads TGTGCCAGCAGCTTGGGCGGGGGGGATACCGGGGAGCTGTTTTTT. This encodes CASSLGGGDTGELFF. Full variable domain (rest looked up from reference TRBV5-4 and TRBJ2-2): ETGVTQSPTHLIKTRGQQVTLRCSSQSGHNTVSWYQQALGQGPQFIFQYYREEENGRGNFPPRFSGLQFPNYSSELNVNALELDDSALYLCASSLGGGDTGELFFGEGSRLTVL.

The chain's CDR3 is CATREPEGELFF. The CDR3 nucleotides are TGTGCCACGAGGGAGCCTGAGGGGGAGCTGTTTTTT. The gene calls are TRBV10-3 and TRBJ2-2; possible D gene TRBD2, 5 bases. The germline V and J ends were trimmed by 10 bases and 8 bases, with 14 bases remaining between them. Germline V lookup: CDR1 ENHRY, CDR2 SYGVKD. CDR3 length: 12 residues.

This clone was picked up one time. The chain joins TRBV28 to TRBJ2-1; D uncertain. Per the germline V gene, CDR1 is MDHEN and CDR2 is SYDVKM. Trimming shortened V by 5 bases and J by 0 bases, and 11 bases separated the two germline ends. The CDR3 sequence is 15 residues long. The CDR3 nucleotides are TGTGCCAGCAGTCCCCCTTTGAGCTCCTACAATGAGCAGTTCTTC. Translation gives CASSPPLSSYNEQFF.

V usage is TRBV18 and J usage is TRBJ1-2, with D perhaps TRBD1 (6 bases). Per the germline V gene, CDR1 is KGHSH and CDR2 is LQKENI. V was shortened by 1 base and J by 8 bases, with 11 bases between the two germline ends. This CDR3 spans 13 amino acids. The CDR3 nucleotides are TGTGCCAGCTCACCACAGACAGGAGAGGGCTACACCTTC. It specifies CASSPQTGEGYTF.

The chain uses TRBV28 and TRBJ1-2, with D unresolved. The CDR3 has 12 residues. The V gene's germline CDR1 is MDHEN and CDR2 SYDVKM. Trimming pared 6 bases from V and 1 base from J, leaving 6 bases between. The CDR3 here is CASSRFNYGYTF. The CDR3 DNA sequence: TGTGCCAGCAGCCGGTTTAACTATGGCTACACCTTC.

CDR3 DNA: TGTGCCACCAGCAGAGCTACCGGGACAGGGGGCCTTCAGCCCCAGCATTTT. This codes for CATSRATGTGGLQPQHF. The genes are TRBV15 and TRBJ1-5; 12 bases match TRBD1. From germline, CDR1 is LNHNV and CDR2 YYDKDF (reference sequence). The CDR3 sequence is 17 residues long. V shed 1 base, J shed 6 bases, and the junction held 7 bases outside the gene matches.